This T cell receptor (beta chain) originates from a study of neoadjuvant nivolumab and ipilimumab in lung cancer. Study-wide points: Resected tumors had greater TCR richness and clonality than uninvolved lung.

Germline V gene lookup returns CDR1 SQVTM and CDR2 ANQGSEA. CDR3 size: 12 residues. Between the trimmed V and J ends, which lost 2 bases and 4 bases, there was a span of 6 bases. Concerning this clone: The antigen remains undetermined.

Method: immunoSEQ multiplex PCR; TCRdb's copy keeps in-frame clones and lacks some. This table holds roughly 30,000 clones, 65% to 85% found once. Sequencing used peripheral blood, obtained before neoadjuvant nivolumab, alone or with ipilimumab. The V and J genes are TRBV29-1 and TRBJ2-1; D uncertain. The TCR sequence derives from an adult with non-small cell lung cancer. As DNA, the CDR3 is TGCAGCGTTGAATATTCGTACAATGAGCAGTTCTTC. Translation: CSVEYSYNEQFF.